This T cell receptor (beta chain) was identified during a study of T cell changes during pregnancy in multiple sclerosis. Only in-frame clones appear in the TCRdb table, and some are missing; sequencing was by immunoSEQ multiplex PCR. Of about 35,000 clones detected, around 93% appear once; the ten largest clones hold approximately 3%. In germline, CDR1 is SGHRS, CDR2 YFSETQ. Germline trimming cut 0 bases from V and 0 bases from J; bases unmatched to any gene: 4. The CDR3 has 17 residues. The receptor's source is a female donor in good health, enrolled as a control in a pregnancy study. This chain joins TRBV5-1 and TRBJ1-3; 9 bases match TRBD1. Sequenced material: CD4+ T cells from peripheral blood mononuclear cells, taken in the third trimester of pregnancy. The CDR3 loop is CASSLGTGASSGNTIYF. CDR3 DNA sequence: TGCGCCAGCAGCTTGGGGACAGGGGCGAGCTCTGGAAACACCATATATTTT.